This T cell receptor (beta chain) is from a study of T cells in localized non-small cell lung cancer. Overall study results and limits: Turning up in adjacent lung were a median about 56 of the top 100 tumor clones.

The method was immunoSEQ multiplex PCR; TCRdb's version includes in-frame clones alone and lacks a portion of them. Of under 30,000 clones listed, 86% are singletons. The table lists this clone with a few counts. The antigen remains unidentified. The V segment lost 1 base and the J segment 4 bases; nucleotides outside the gene matches: 2. The germline CDR1 and CDR2 sequences are SGDLS and YYNGEE. This CDR3 has 15 amino acids. Here the sequenced sample was peripheral blood, taken before any cancer treatment. The TCR comes from a female donor of 60 years or more with stage I lung adenocarcinoma. The rearrangement joins TRBV9 to TRBJ2-1; 10 positions agree with TRBD2. The CDR3 sequence is CASSVRTSGYNEQFF. Here the CDR3 DNA reads TGTGCCAGCAGCGTACGGACTAGCGGATACAATGAGCAGTTCTTC.